The 24 T cell receptor beta chains below were found in one sample sequenced in a study of T-cell memory formation after mild COVID-19. TCRdb used MiXCR to reprocess the 5' RACE reads, holding one entry per CDR3 protein. The data show about 270,000 distinct CDR3 sequences, about a sixth seen once. Sequencing was carried out using PBMCs or a T cell subset sorted from them (not recorded which). The receptors derive from a man younger than 35 who had mild COVID-19 (a few samples of this study predate the infection). Cell type and time point are not known.

V gene TRBV5-1 combines with J gene TRBJ2-2; D may correspond to TRBD1 or TRBD2 (5 bases each). The CDR3 runs 17 residues. Deletions cut 1 base from V and 0 bases from J, with 13 bases between. CDR1 SGHRS and CDR2 YFSETQ come from the germline V gene. The CDR3 DNA sequence: TGCGCCAGCAGCTTGAGGGGAGTGACAGCGAACACCGGGGAGCTGTTTTTT. Residues: CASSLRGVTANTGELFF.

The rearrangement uses TRBV20-1 and TRBJ2-1; TRBD2 aligns across 9 bases. This CDR3 region has 16 residues. The J segment lost 2 bases and the V segment lost 3 bases, leaving 8 bases of the junction unmatched. CDR1 is DFQATT and CDR2 is SNEGSKA in the germline V gene (reference sequence). CDR3 nucleotide sequence: TGCAGTGCTAGTCTATCGCGGGGGGGCCCCTACAATGAGCAGTTCTTC. Translation gives CSASLSRGGPYNEQFF.

This clonotype was detected a few times. The chain joins TRBV3-1 to TRBJ2-2; tentative D call: TRBD2 (6 bases). The V gene lost 3 bases and the J gene lost 2 bases, with 28 bases spanning the gap. CDR1 is LGHDT, CDR2 YNNKEL, per germline (reference sequence). This CDR3 spans 21 amino acids. The CDR3 DNA reads TGTGCCAGCAGCCATCCTAGGGATTCGACTAGGCCGAAAGTCAACACCGGGGAGCTGTTTTTT. It translates to CASSHPRDSTRPKVNTGELFF.

The chain uses TRBV19 and TRBJ1-5, with 7 positions matching TRBD1. With V trimmed by 8 bases and J by 5 bases, 6 bases remained unmatched. The CDR3 loop spans 13 amino acids. CDR1 and CDR2 from the germline V gene are LNHDA and SQIVND (reference sequence). The DNA of the CDR3 is TGTGCCAGTGGAAGCGACAGGGATCAGCCCCAGCATTTT. It translates to CASGSDRDQPQHF.

This clonotype has at least ten counts. The chain is built from TRBV5-1 and TRBJ2-3, with 7 bases fitting TRBD1. Trimming took 4 bases from V and 1 from J; bases not matched to a gene: 12. This CDR3 is built from 17 residues. Germline lookup yields CDR1 SGHRS and CDR2 YFSETQ. This chain's CDR3 is CASSVKWDSEGTDTQYF. In DNA form, the CDR3 reads TGCGCCAGCAGCGTTAAGTGGGACAGCGAAGGCACAGATACGCAGTATTTT.

This clonotype was found many times. V usage is TRBV6-4 and J usage is TRBJ2-2; D ambiguous. V was clipped by 3 bases and J by 0 bases, with 2 bases between them. This CDR3 is 13 amino acids long. Germline V gene data show CDR1 as MRHNA and CDR2 as SNTAGT. The CDR3 protein is CASSEANTGELFF. In DNA, the CDR3 is TGTGCCAGCAGTGAGGCGAACACCGGGGAGCTGTTTTTT.

The sample holds a few counts of this clonotype. This chain joins TRBV9 and TRBJ2-3; no definite D call. The CDR3 consists of 14 residues. Between the trimmed V and J ends, which lost 0 bases and 0 bases, there was a span of 5 bases. Germline CDR1 is SGDLS and CDR2 is YYNGEE. CDR3 bases: TGTGCCAGCAGCGTAGACACTAGCACAGATACGCAGTATTTT. It specifies CASSVDTSTDTQYF.

The gene calls are TRBV7-2 and TRBJ2-5, with D maybe TRBD2 (6 bases). Trimming removed 4 bases from V and 4 bases from J, with 13 bases in between. Germline values: CDR1 SGHTA, CDR2 FQGNSA. This CDR3 spans 14 amino acids. The CDR3 here is CASSSRSGVETQYF. Here the CDR3 DNA reads TGTGCCAGCAGCTCCCGATCGGGGGTAGAGACCCAGTACTTC.

Only a few counts were recorded for this clonotype. This chain's CDR3 is CASSQDLGGANTGELFF. The CDR3 DNA reads as TGTGCCAGCAGCCAAGATCTGGGGGGGGCGAACACCGGGGAGCTGTTTTTT. V and J are TRBV3-1 and TRBJ2-2; 7 bases agree with TRBD2. Germline V gene sequence: CDR1 LGHDT, CDR2 YNNKEL (reference sequence). Trimming cost V 0 bases and J 0 bases; bases outside gene matches: 4. The CDR3 runs 17 residues.

In nucleotides, the CDR3 is TGTGCCTGGACCATTTATGAAGCGGGGTATTATGAGCAGTTCTTC. Its protein product is CAWTIYEAGYYEQFF. The rearrangement links TRBV30 to TRBJ2-1; 7 bases line up with TRBD2. There are 15 residues in the CDR3. Germline values: CDR1 GTSNPN, CDR2 SVGIG (reference sequence). Trimming took 4 bases from V and 8 from J; bases not matched to a gene: 14.

This clonotype was counted a few times. The chain carries TRBV5-6 and TRBJ2-7; 7 nucleotides agree with TRBD1. This CDR3 region has 13 residues. The trim removed 3 bases at V and 1 base at J, leaving 1 base unmatched. Germline CDR1 SGHDT, CDR2 YYEEEE. As DNA, the CDR3 is TGTGCCAGCAGCTGGACAGGATCCTACGAGCAGTACGTC. Amino acid sequence: CASSWTGSYEQYV.

This clonotype was found a few times. The chain recombines TRBV12-3 or TRBV12-4 with TRBJ2-1; D gene unclear. The CDR3 is 13 residues long. The ends were cut back, 1 base at V and 15 bases at J, with 16 bases in the middle. CDR3 amino acids: CASSLVSSDGWFF. CDR3 sequence (DNA): TGTGCCAGCAGTTTAGTCTCCAGCGATGGGTGGTTCTTC.

This clonotype was counted a few times. The CDR3 DNA is TGTGCCAGCAGCTTGATCGCGCTAGCGGGGTATAGAGATACGCAGTATTTT. Its translation: CASSLIALAGYRDTQYF. The chain combines TRBV5-6 with TRBJ2-3; 9 bases are a match to TRBD2. CDR3 length equals 17 residues. V gave up 1 base and J gave up 5 bases; unmatched junction bases: 11. Per the germline V gene, CDR1 is SGHDT and CDR2 is YYEEEE. The full variable domain, completed using reference TRBV5-6 and TRBJ2-3, is DAGVTQSPTHLIKTRGQQVTLRCSPKSGHDTVSWYQQALGQGPQFIFQYYEEEERQRGNFPDRFSGHQFPNYSSELNVNALLLGDSALYLCASSLIALAGYRDTQYFGPGTRLTVL.

The rearrangement uses TRBV5-1 and TRBJ1-2, with 8 bases fitting TRBD1. Germline assignment: CDR1 SGHRS and CDR2 YFSETQ. The CDR3 has 15 amino acids. With 5 bases clipped from V and 4 bases from J, the junction kept 10 bases outside the gene matches. CDR3 DNA sequence: TGCGCCAGCAGTACGGGGGGGACAGGCACCTATGGCTACACCTTC. This translates into CASSTGGTGTYGYTF. The whole variable domain, remainder taken from reference TRBV5-1 and TRBJ1-2, is KAGVTQTPRYLIKTRGQQVTLSCSPISGHRSVSWYQQTPGQGLQFLFEYFSETQRNKGNFPGRFSGRQFSNSRSEMNVSTLELGDSALYLCASSTGGTGTYGYTFGSGTRLTVV.

The chain uses TRBV7-3 and TRBJ2-5; D not resolved. The germline V and J ends were trimmed by 0 bases and 7 bases, with 15 bases remaining between them. Germline lookup yields CDR1 SGHTA and CDR2 FQGTGA. This CDR3 has 15 amino acids. In DNA, the CDR3 is TGTGCCAGCAGCTTAACCGGAGATGACCCTGGGACCCAGTACTTC. Amino acid sequence: CASSLTGDDPGTQYF.

This rearrangement joins TRBV4-3 to TRBJ1-4, with D tentatively TRBD1 (6 bases). In germline, CDR1 is LGHNA, CDR2 YSLEER. The V gene lost 2 bases and the J gene lost 4 bases, with 8 bases spanning the gap. The CDR3 is 14 amino acids. This chain's CDR3 is CASSQTGNNEKLFF. CDR3 in DNA: TGCGCCAGCAGCCAAACAGGGAATAATGAAAAACTGTTTTTT.

This clonotype turned up a few times. This chain connects TRBV5-1 to TRBJ1-6; tentatively, D is TRBD1 (6 bases). V was cut by 2 bases and J by 7 bases, with 10 bases left in between. The germline V gene encodes CDR1 SGHRS and CDR2 YFSETQ. This CDR3 region has 14 residues. CDR3 sequence (DNA): TGCGCCAGCAGCTTTGGGGGACAAAATTCACCCCTCCACTTT. Translation: CASSFGGQNSPLHF.

This clonotype was seen repeatedly, ten times or more. The junction and the germline gene differ at one end; a read error may be behind it. The J gene is TRBJ1-1, the V gene TRBV12-3 or TRBV12-4; D gene unclear. The CDR3 runs 13 residues. This CDR3 reads CASSLGRNTEAFF. In nucleotides, the CDR3 is TGTGCCAGCAGCTTAGGCAGGAACACTGAAGCTTTCTTT.

This clonotype showed up just a few times. J is TRBJ1-5 and V is TRBV4-1; D remains ambiguous. CDR1 is MGHRA, CDR2 YSYEKL, per germline. Trimming stripped 3 bases from V and 2 bases from J, with 5 bases between. The CDR3 consists of 13 residues. In DNA form, the CDR3 reads TGCGCCAGCAGCCATGACGGCAATCAGCCCCAGCATTTT. This translates into CASSHDGNQPQHF.

The chain links TRBV4-1 to TRBJ1-2, with a possible D match to TRBD1 (5 bases). The germline V gene has CDR1 MGHRA and CDR2 YSYEKL. The CDR3 contains 16 residues. V was clipped by 4 bases and J by 0 bases, with 15 bases between them. The CDR3: CASSPGYGASNYGYTF. For the CDR3, the DNA is TGCGCCAGCAGCCCAGGCTACGGGGCTTCTAACTATGGCTACACCTTC.

The rearrangement uses TRBV15 and TRBJ2-1; D is unclear. The germline V gene has CDR1 LNHNV and CDR2 YYDKDF (reference sequence). V shed 7 bases and J shed 1 base, with 8 bases lying between them. CDR3 length: 13 residues. The CDR3 here is CATTPGSYNEQFF. The DNA of the CDR3 is TGTGCCACCACCCCGGGTTCCTACAATGAGCAGTTCTTC. Based on the CDR3 plus reference TRBV15 and TRBJ2-1, the full variable domain is DAMVIQNPRYQVTQFGKPVTLSCSQTLNHNVMYWYQQKSSQAPKLLFHYYDKDFNNEADTPDNFQSRRPNTSFCFLDIRSPGLGDTAMYLCATTPGSYNEQFFGPGTRLTVL.

V gene TRBV28 combines with J gene TRBJ1-3; D may be TRBD1 (6 bases). The germline gives CDR1 MDHEN, CDR2 SYDVKM. This CDR3 comprises 15 residues. Deletions cut 4 bases from V and 3 bases from J, with 13 bases between. DNA for the CDR3: TGTGCCAGCAGTTCAGGGGCCCAAAGTGGAAACACCATATATTTT. Translation: CASSSGAQSGNTIYF.

This clonotype showed up just a few times. The chain combines TRBV12-3 or TRBV12-4 with TRBJ2-3, with TRBD1 identical over 12 bases. The CDR3 has 14 residues. Germline trimming cut 4 bases from V and 4 bases from J; bases unmatched to any gene: 0. The CDR3 DNA is TGTGCCAGCAGTTGGGACAGGGGGCCAGATACGCAGTATTTT. Translating it yields CASSWDRGPDTQYF.

The sample holds many counts of this clonotype. The J gene is TRBJ2-3, the V gene TRBV27; the D gene is possibly TRBD2 (5 bases). Germline V gene lookup returns CDR1 MNHEY and CDR2 SMNVEV (reference sequence). The CDR3 is made up of 15 amino acids. V gave up 2 bases and J gave up 6 bases, with 15 bases separating them. CDR3 amino acids: CASSLVGLATDTQYF. The CDR3 DNA follows: TGTGCCAGCAGTTTAGTTGGCCTAGCAACCGATACGCAGTATTTT.